One sample yielded the 6 T cell receptor beta chains listed below, sequenced in a study of patients and donors after allogeneic stem cell transplantation. TCRdb redid the calling of the RT-PCR reads with MiXCR, one entry per CDR3 protein. Among over 400,000 distinct CDR3 sequences, 16% were seen once, and the ten largest hold 7% to 7.5%. Sequencing input: blood, either unsorted or a sorted T cell fraction (not recorded which). These receptors all stem from a human donor who was either an allogeneic HSCT recipient or a stem cell or donor lymphocyte infusion donor (not recorded which). It is not recorded whose cells these are; they may come from a transplant donor.

In its sample, this clonotype was seen many times. V is TRBV4-1 and J is TRBJ2-3; D gene ambiguous. CDR1 and CDR2 (germline): MGHRA, YSYEKL. The CDR3 is 18 residues long. V was cut by 0 bases and J by 0 bases, with 16 bases left in between. The CDR3 coding sequence is TGCGCCAGCAGCCAAGATCCGGATTCGAGGCCGAGCACAGATACGCAGTATTTT. The encoded protein is CASSQDPDSRPSTDTQYF.

The table lists this clonotype with many counts. The genes are TRBV15 and TRBJ2-5; 15 bases align to TRBD2. This CDR3 contains 17 residues. V dropped 5 bases and J dropped 1; count of bases not matched to a gene: 5. Germline V gene sequence: CDR1 LNHNV, CDR2 YYDKDF (reference sequence). DNA of the CDR3: TGTGCCACCAGCGTAGGACTAGCGGGAGGGAGCCAAGAGACCCAGTACTTC. The encoded protein is CATSVGLAGGSQETQYF.

The CDR3 protein is CASSTALTGPNQPQHF. CDR3 nucleotides: TGTGCCAGCAGTACCGCCTTAACGGGGCCCAATCAGCCCCAGCATTTT. The chain has TRBV28 and TRBJ1-5, with D perhaps matching TRBD1 (5 bases). The CDR3 runs to 16 residues. Germline V gives CDR1 MDHEN, CDR2 SYDVKM. V lost 5 bases to trimming and J lost 3 bases, with 17 bases between them.

This clonotype turned up a few times. V is TRBV4-3 and J is TRBJ2-7; possibly TRBD2 for D (5 bases). The germline CDR1 and CDR2 sequences are LGHNA and YSLEER. This CDR3 comprises 15 residues. Trimming removed 3 bases from V and 4 bases from J, with 16 bases in between. As DNA, the CDR3 is TGCGCCAGCAGCCACACGGGAAGCGCTAAATACGAGCAGTACTTC. Translation: CASSHTGSAKYEQYF.

The sample holds a few counts of this clonotype. The J gene is TRBJ1-6, the V gene TRBV20-1; D gene uncertain. The CDR3 has 13 residues. V was trimmed by 4 bases and J by 6 bases, leaving 10 bases between them. The germline V gene has CDR1 DFQATT and CDR2 SNEGSKA (reference sequence). This CDR3 reads CSAIGFSNSPLHF. As DNA, the CDR3 is TGCAGTGCTATTGGGTTCTCTAATTCACCCCTCCACTTT.

This clonotype came up many times. The CDR3 DNA reads as TGTGCCAGCAGTTTTAATAATTCACCCCTCCACTTT. Amino acids: CASSFNNSPLHF. The J gene is TRBJ1-6, the V gene TRBV12-3 or TRBV12-4; D unresolved. This CDR3 is 12 amino acids long. Trimming stripped 3 bases from V and 5 bases from J, with 2 bases between.